This TCR beta chain was sequenced for a study of T cells in Graves' hyperthyroidism and ophthalmopathy. The CDR3 runs 15 residues. For this clonotype: At one end the junction does not follow the germline gene, possibly because of a read error.

Amplification targeted TCR beta CDR3 regions from RNA transcripts. HTBI primers were used for first-round RT-PCR of the TCR CDR3. TCRdb reprocessed the multiplex PCR reads with MiXCR, giving one entry per CDR3 protein. The table records 750,000 to 950,000 distinct CDR3 sequences, 38% of them present only once. The sequenced material came from blood. The genes are TRBV5-7 and TRBJ2-3; the D call may be TRBD1 or TRBD2 (6 bases each). TRBV5-7 is given ORF status, its function remaining uncertain. This sequence was found in a man aged 18 to 30 with Graves' hyperthyroidism. This CDR3 is CASRGGRASTDTQYF. Written as DNA, the CDR3 is TGTGCCAGCAGGGGGGGCAGGGCGAGCACAGATACGCAATATTTT.